This T cell receptor beta chain was identified during a study of T cell changes during pregnancy in multiple sclerosis. Trimming took off 5 bases at V and 4 bases at J, with 9 bases between the two ends. CDR3 length: 12 amino acids. Germline CDR1 reads LNHDA; CDR2 reads SQIVND (reference sequence). Data came from immunoSEQ multiplex PCR; TCRdb stores just in-frame clones and leaves some out. The top ten hold approximately 3.8% of the sample, which has some 28,000 clones, approximately 90% seen once. The chain has TRBV19 and TRBJ2-7, with D tentatively TRBD2 (7 bases). This specimen was CD4+ T cells from peripheral blood mononuclear cells, taken in the first trimester of pregnancy. The receptor was isolated from a female donor in good health, enrolled as a control in a pregnancy study. CDR3 nucleotide sequence: TGTGCCAGTAGTGAGGGGGGGTACGAGCAGTACTTC. Amino acids: CASSEGGYEQYF.